This T cell receptor (beta chain) was obtained from a study of vaccination and CD4 T cells after COVID-19. The treatment was: roughly ten-day PBMC culture with coronavirus spike peptide pools or control peptides (ViraFEST assay). Sequencing of DNA taken from cultured CD4+ T cells relied on the Oncomine TCR Beta short-read assay. Extraction of genomic DNA was performed on cultured CD4+ T cells. MiXCR was run by TCRdb on the PCR reads, yielding one entry per CDR3 protein. The table lists about 14,000 distinct CDR3 sequences, around 50% of them singletons. V was shortened by 3 bases and J by 1 base, with 16 bases between the two germline ends. This CDR3 is 16 amino acids long. CDR1 is ENHRY, CDR2 SYGVKD, per germline. As regards this clonotype: The antigen is undetermined.

This sequence joins TRBV10-3 and TRBJ2-7, with a possible D match to TRBD1 (6 bases). This sample comprised CD4+ T cells from blood, cultured in vitro, obtained before SARS-CoV-2 vaccination. This TCR derives from a human donor who had recovered from COVID-19. In nucleotides, the CDR3 is TGTGCCATCAGTGACGAGTCGCAGGGGCCTTCCTACGAGCAGTACTTC. It yields the protein CAISDESQGPSYEQYF.